The 8 T cell receptor beta chains presented below share a single source sample, sequenced in a study of shared clonotypes between healthy human individuals. TCRdb's copy holds only in-frame clones and misses some; the assay was immunoSEQ multiplex PCR. The data contain under 600,000 clones, roughly 97% of them seen just once; the ten biggest clones take up around 0.057%. The sequenced material came from naive CD4+ T cells sorted from blood. The sample's subset: CD45RA+ positively selected. The receptors derive from a woman in her 30s in good health.

The CDR3 is CASGSGEQYF. In nucleotides, the CDR3 is TGTGCCAGTGGATCGGGGGAGCAGTACTTC. The chain couples TRBV19 to TRBJ2-7, with D perhaps matching TRBD2 (5 bases). CDR3 length: 10 amino acids. CDR1 is LNHDA and CDR2 is SQIVND in the germline V gene (reference sequence). Trimming took off 8 bases at V and 7 bases at J, with 9 bases between the two ends. Full variable domain (rest looked up from reference TRBV19 and TRBJ2-7): DGGITQSPKYLFRKEGQNVTLSCEQNLNHDAMYWYRQDPGQGLRLIYYSQIVNDFQKGDIAEGYSVSREKKESFPLTVTSAQKNPTAFYLCASGSGEQYFGPGTRLTVT.

In nucleotides, the CDR3 is TGTGCCAGCAGAGTTCGGGGTGTGGTCAGGACTGAAGCTTTCTTT. This codes for CASRVRGVVRTEAFF. The gene calls are TRBV27 and TRBJ1-1; D not resolved. The V and J ends lost 6 bases and 5 bases respectively, with 19 bases between them. Germline V gene data show CDR1 as MNHEY and CDR2 as SMNVEV (reference sequence). CDR3 size: 15 residues.

This rearrangement joins TRBV5-4 to TRBJ2-1; 12 bases are shared with TRBD2. Losses at the gene ends were 1 base for V and 5 bases for J; bases not matched to a gene: 13. Germline V gives CDR1 SGHNT, CDR2 YYREEE (reference sequence). The CDR3 contains 19 residues. The CDR3 DNA follows: TGTGCCAGCAGCTTGTTACTAGCGGGAGGAACCCACAAAAACAATGAGCAGTTCTTC. Protein product: CASSLLLAGGTHKNNEQFF. The whole variable domain, remainder taken from reference TRBV5-4 and TRBJ2-1, is ETGVTQSPTHLIKTRGQQVTLRCSSQSGHNTVSWYQQALGQGPQFIFQYYREEENGRGNFPPRFSGLQFPNYSSELNVNALELDDSALYLCASSLLLAGGTHKNNEQFFGPGTRLTVL.

This clone came up once. The chain couples TRBV5-1 to TRBJ2-7; D might be TRBD1 or TRBD2, each matching 5 bases. Germline-derived CDR1 and CDR2 are SGHRS and YFSETQ. V was clipped by 0 bases and J by 3 bases, with 16 bases between them. This CDR3 is built from 16 residues. The CDR3 sequence: CASSLDTTEGFYEQYF. The CDR3 DNA reads TGCGCCAGCAGCTTGGACACGACAGAGGGATTCTACGAGCAGTACTTC.

The J gene is TRBJ2-3, the V gene TRBV9; perhaps TRBD2 as D (6 bases). Between the trimmed V and J ends, which lost 4 bases and 2 bases, there was a span of 11 bases. The CDR3 sequence is 14 residues long. From germline, CDR1 is SGDLS and CDR2 YYNGEE. CDR3 sequence: CASSLSGYTDTQYF. The CDR3, as DNA: TGTGCCAGCAGCTTAAGCGGGTACACAGATACGCAGTATTTT.

The chain is built from TRBV5-6 and TRBJ1-2, with D maybe TRBD1 (5 bases). Per the germline V gene, CDR1 is SGHDT and CDR2 is YYEEEE. The CDR3 consists of 13 residues. V was trimmed by 2 bases and J by 5 bases, leaving 10 bases between them. The CDR3 loop reads CASSLPRQYGYTF. CDR3 in DNA: TGTGCCAGCAGCTTACCCCGACAGTATGGCTACACCTTC.

The chain employs TRBV28 and TRBJ1-1; D not certain. Deletions cut 5 bases from V and 1 base from J, with 14 bases between. CDR3 length: 15 amino acids. The germline gives CDR1 MDHEN, CDR2 SYDVKM. The CDR3 bases are TGTGCCAGCAGTACGGAGGGTGCCGGGAACACTGAAGCTTTCTTT. It yields the protein CASSTEGAGNTEAFF.

This chain connects TRBV9 to TRBJ2-3; possible D gene TRBD2, 7 bases. The CDR3 consists of 17 residues. V was cut by 4 bases and J by 0 bases, with 18 bases left in between. Looked up from germline, CDR1 is SGDLS and CDR2 is YYNGEE. CDR3 sequence (DNA): TGTGCCAGCAGCCCCAAATGGGCGGGGGCTAGCACAGATACGCAGTATTTT. Its protein is CASSPKWAGASTDTQYF.